This T cell receptor beta chain was captured in a study of identical twins. TCRdb re-derived calls from the 5' RACE reads in MiXCR, one entry per CDR3 protein. Counted here are hundreds of thousands of distinct CDR3 sequences, just over 7% occurring once; the ten biggest clones make up 1.6%. This clonotype has just a few counts. The CDR3 spans 19 residues. V lost 7 bases to trimming and J lost 7 bases; unmatched junction nucleotides: 16. These records were also assigned to another study, of yellow fever vaccine responses in identical twins.

The sequence derives from a woman aged 18-30 years in good health. Sequenced: PBMCs. The V gene is TRBV12-3 or TRBV12-4, the J gene TRBJ2-1; 16 bases align to TRBD2. This chain's CDR3 is CASTYLPGLAGGVGNEQFF. CDR3 sequence (DNA): TGTGCCAGCACTTACCTACCGGGACTAGCGGGAGGGGTGGGTAATGAGCAGTTCTTC.